The rows below give T cell receptor beta chains drawn from one sample of a study of blood T cell repertoires in COVID-19. Measured with immunoSEQ multiplex PCR; TCRdb has only the in-frame clones, and not every one. In the table there are a few hundred thousand clones, about four fifths of which are singletons. Sequencing was performed on peripheral blood. The receptors here all came from a woman aged 25 to 39 who had recovered from COVID-19. The CDR3 runs from the conserved cysteine through the conserved F or W. A D gene is named only where the DNA matches it firmly. Clone size, where shown, is once, few, many, or a class for clones that have expanded.

j_gene: TRBJ2-7
len: 14
abundance: .
v_gene: TRBV20-1
d_gene: .
CDR3aa: CSASQTLSSYEQYF
CDR3nt: TGCAGTGCTAGTCAAACTTTAAGCTCCTACGAGCAGTACTTC

j_gene: TRBJ1-1
len: 14
abundance: .
v_gene: TRBV19
d_gene: TRBD1
CDR3aa: CASSVQGRRTEAFF
CDR3nt: TGTGCCAGTAGTGTACAGGGGCGAAGGACTGAAGCTTTCTTT

j_gene: TRBJ2-3
len: 16
abundance: .
v_gene: TRBV4-1
d_gene: .
CDR3aa: CASSQQVETSTDTQYF
CDR3nt: TGCGCCAGCAGCCAACAAGTGGAGACTAGCACAGATACGCAGTATTTT

j_gene: TRBJ1-5
len: 16
abundance: .
v_gene: TRBV6-6
d_gene: TRBD1
CDR3aa: CASSYRGQGGWQPQHF
CDR3nt: TGTGCCAGCAGTTACAGGGGACAGGGAGGTTGGCAGCCCCAGCATTTT

j_gene: TRBJ2-3
len: 14
abundance: .
v_gene: TRBV19
d_gene: TRBD1
CDR3aa: CASSVQGVTDTQYF
CDR3nt: TGTGCCAGTAGTGTCCAGGGGGTAACAGATACGCAGTATTTT

j_gene: TRBJ1-5
len: 16
abundance: .
v_gene: TRBV2
d_gene: .
CDR3aa: CASRAEGSRGNQPQHF
CDR3nt: TGTGCCAGCAGAGCAGAGGGCAGTAGGGGCAATCAGCCCCAGCATTTT

j_gene: TRBJ2-2
len: 15
abundance: .
v_gene: TRBV28
d_gene: .
CDR3aa: CASSLSGMITGELFF
CDR3nt: TGTGCCAGCAGTTTGTCCGGTATGATCACCGGGGAGCTGTTTTTT

j_gene: TRBJ2-1
len: 13
abundance: .
v_gene: TRBV18
d_gene: TRBD2
CDR3aa: CASSPPGLVEQFF
CDR3nt: TGTGCCAGCTCACCACCGGGACTAGTCGAGCAGTTCTTC

j_gene: TRBJ2-5
len: 14
abundance: .
v_gene: TRBV30
d_gene: TRBD1
CDR3aa: CAWRKGAGFETQYF
CDR3nt: TGTGCCTGGAGGAAGGGGGCAGGGTTCGAGACCCAGTACTTC

j_gene: TRBJ1-1
len: 13
abundance: few
v_gene: TRBV24-1
d_gene: .
CDR3aa: CATGMTGNTEAFF
CDR3nt: TGTGCCACCGGCATGACAGGGAACACTGAAGCTTTCTTT

j_gene: TRBJ1-5
len: 15
abundance: many
v_gene: TRBV4-1
d_gene: .
CDR3aa: CASSQVRVSNQPQHF
CDR3nt: TGCGCCAGCAGCCAGGTCCGGGTCTCGAATCAGCCCCAGCATTTT

j_gene: TRBJ2-5
len: 15
abundance: .
v_gene: TRBV6-1
d_gene: .
CDR3aa: CASSEGVIYQETQYF
CDR3nt: TGTGCCAGCAGTGAAGGAGTCATATACCAAGAGACCCAGTACTTC

j_gene: TRBJ2-7
len: 14
abundance: .
v_gene: TRBV19
d_gene: TRBD2
CDR3aa: CASIGLAGFYEQYF
CDR3nt: TGTGCCAGTATTGGGCTAGCGGGATTCTACGAGCAGTACTTC

j_gene: TRBJ2-2
len: 13
abundance: .
v_gene: TRBV11-2
d_gene: .
CDR3aa: CASSSGNTGELFF
CDR3nt: TGTGCCAGCAGCTCGGGAAACACCGGGGAGCTGTTTTTT

j_gene: TRBJ1-4
len: 14
abundance: .
v_gene: TRBV6-5
d_gene: .
CDR3aa: CASSYNSQEKKLFF
CDR3nt: TGTGCCAGCAGTTATAACAGTCAGGAAAAAAAACTGTTTTTT

j_gene: TRBJ2-7
len: 17
abundance: .
v_gene: TRBV2
d_gene: TRBD1
CDR3aa: CASTNLPLLQGVYEQYF
CDR3nt: TGTGCCAGCACTAACCTTCCCCTCCTGCAGGGGGTCTACGAGCAGTACTTC

j_gene: TRBJ2-2
len: 15
abundance: .
v_gene: TRBV7-7
d_gene: TRBD1
CDR3aa: CASSLGTGNTGELFF
CDR3nt: TGTGCCAGCAGCTTAGGGACAGGGAACACCGGGGAGCTGTTTTTT

j_gene: TRBJ1-5
len: 12
abundance: .
v_gene: TRBV28
d_gene: TRBD1
CDR3aa: CATWDRAAPQHF
CDR3nt: TGTGCCACCTGGGACAGGGCTGCGCCCCAGCATTTT

j_gene: TRBJ2-1
len: 15
abundance: .
v_gene: TRBV2
d_gene: .
CDR3aa: CASSEGTTLYNEQFF
CDR3nt: TGTGCCAGCAGTGAAGGTACTACCCTCTACAATGAGCAGTTCTTC

j_gene: TRBJ1-1
len: 17
abundance: .
v_gene: TRBV29-1
d_gene: TRBD1
CDR3aa: CSVEGTDREGVYTEAFF
CDR3nt: TGCAGCGTTGAAGGAACGGACAGGGAAGGGGTCTACACTGAAGCTTTCTTT

j_gene: TRBJ2-1
len: 15
abundance: .
v_gene: TRBV11-2
d_gene: TRBD1
CDR3aa: CASSRGQGYYNEQFF
CDR3nt: TGTGCCAGCAGCCGAGGACAGGGGTACTACAATGAGCAGTTCTTC

j_gene: TRBJ1-1
len: 13
abundance: .
v_gene: TRBV30
d_gene: .
CDR3aa: CAWELQGNTEAFF
CDR3nt: TGTGCCTGGGAATTGCAGGGGAACACTGAAGCTTTCTTT

j_gene: TRBJ2-7
len: 16
abundance: .
v_gene: TRBV15
d_gene: .
CDR3aa: CATSRDFTTVNYEQYF
CDR3nt: TGTGCCACCAGCAGAGATTTCACGACAGTTAACTACGAGCAGTACTTC

j_gene: TRBJ1-2
len: 13
abundance: .
v_gene: TRBV3-1/TRBV3-2
d_gene: TRBD1
CDR3aa: CASSPGQGRGYTF
CDR3nt: TGTGCCAGCAGCCCCGGACAGGGGCGAGGCTACACCTTC

j_gene: TRBJ2-6
len: 17
abundance: .
v_gene: TRBV7-2
d_gene: .
CDR3aa: CASSLGRVSSGANVLTF
CDR3nt: TGTGCCAGCAGCTTGGGGAGAGTTAGCTCTGGGGCCAACGTCCTGACTTTC

j_gene: TRBJ2-7
len: 14
abundance: .
v_gene: TRBV6-1
d_gene: TRBD1
CDR3aa: CASSDLDRDSEQYF
CDR3nt: TGTGCCAGCAGTGACCTGGACAGGGATTCGGAGCAGTACTTC

j_gene: TRBJ2-5
len: 15
abundance: .
v_gene: TRBV9
d_gene: TRBD2
CDR3aa: CASSVEASGQETQYF
CDR3nt: TGTGCCAGCAGCGTAGAGGCTAGCGGGCAAGAGACCCAGTACTTC

j_gene: TRBJ2-5
len: 15
abundance: few
v_gene: TRBV7-7
d_gene: .
CDR3aa: CASSPHGGYQETQYF
CDR3nt: TGTGCTAGCAGCCCGCACGGTGGTTACCAAGAGACCCAGTACTTC

j_gene: TRBJ2-7
len: 13
abundance: few
v_gene: TRBV30
d_gene: TRBD2
CDR3aa: CAWNSGRVYEQYF
CDR3nt: TGTGCCTGGAATAGCGGGAGAGTCTACGAGCAGTACTTC

j_gene: TRBJ2-2
len: 16
abundance: .
v_gene: TRBV5-1
d_gene: TRBD2
CDR3aa: CASSFGRTSTAGELFF
CDR3nt: TGCGCCAGCAGCTTTGGGCGGACTAGCACCGCCGGGGAGCTGTTTTTT

j_gene: TRBJ2-7
len: 16
abundance: .
v_gene: TRBV11-1
d_gene: TRBD1
CDR3aa: CASSLYRQGVAYEQYF
CDR3nt: TGTGCCAGCAGCTTATACAGACAGGGGGTGGCCTACGAGCAGTACTTC

j_gene: TRBJ1-4
len: 17
abundance: .
v_gene: TRBV7-9
d_gene: .
CDR3aa: CASSRNRATATNEKLFF
CDR3nt: TGTGCCAGCAGCCGAAACCGAGCGACAGCAACTAATGAAAAACTGTTTTTT

j_gene: TRBJ2-2
len: 15
abundance: .
v_gene: TRBV10-3
d_gene: .
CDR3aa: CTIGGSGANTGELFF
CDR3nt: TGTACCATCGGAGGGTCGGGAGCGAACACCGGGGAGCTGTTTTTT

j_gene: TRBJ1-2
len: 15
abundance: .
v_gene: TRBV27
d_gene: .
CDR3aa: CASSTRREANYGYTF
CDR3nt: TGTGCCAGCAGTACGCGCAGGGAAGCTAACTATGGCTACACCTTC

j_gene: TRBJ2-2
len: 14
abundance: .
v_gene: TRBV7-9
d_gene: .
CDR3aa: CASSSGLFTGELFF
CDR3nt: TGTGCCAGCAGCTCTGGACTCTTCACCGGGGAGCTGTTTTTT

j_gene: TRBJ2-5
len: 14
abundance: few
v_gene: TRBV29-1
d_gene: TRBD2
CDR3aa: CSVVAGGYQETQYF
CDR3nt: TGCAGCGTTGTAGCGGGAGGGTACCAAGAGACCCAGTACTTC

j_gene: TRBJ2-1
len: 16
abundance: .
v_gene: TRBV30
d_gene: .
CDR3aa: CAWSGTGRGSYNEQFF
CDR3nt: TGTGCCTGGAGTGGGACCGGGAGAGGTTCCTACAATGAGCAGTTCTTC

j_gene: TRBJ1-1
len: 14
abundance: .
v_gene: TRBV7-2
d_gene: TRBD1
CDR3aa: CASSLALQGAEAFF
CDR3nt: TGTGCCAGCAGCTTAGCGTTACAGGGGGCTGAAGCTTTCTTT

j_gene: TRBJ2-7
len: 13
abundance: .
v_gene: TRBV28
d_gene: .
CDR3aa: CASTLNGVYEQYF
CDR3nt: TGTGCCAGCACTCTTAACGGGGTCTACGAGCAGTACTTC

j_gene: TRBJ1-2
len: 13
abundance: once
v_gene: TRBV2
d_gene: .
CDR3aa: CASRVGQDYGYTF
CDR3nt: TGTGCCAGCAGGGTTGGACAAGACTATGGCTACACCTTC

j_gene: TRBJ2-7
len: 12
abundance: .
v_gene: TRBV11-2
d_gene: .
CDR3aa: CAVRAGLDEQYF
CDR3nt: TGTGCCGTCCGGGCAGGGCTGGACGAGCAGTACTTC

j_gene: TRBJ2-7
len: 11
abundance: once
v_gene: TRBV11-2
d_gene: .
CDR3aa: CASSQEYEQYF
CDR3nt: TGTGCCAGCAGCCAAGAGTACGAGCAGTACTTC

j_gene: TRBJ2-7
len: 17
abundance: .
v_gene: TRBV15
d_gene: TRBD2
CDR3aa: CATSRLAGVSFLYEQYF
CDR3nt: TGTGCCACCAGCAGGCTAGCGGGAGTCAGTTTTCTCTACGAGCAGTACTTC

j_gene: TRBJ2-1
len: 13
abundance: .
v_gene: TRBV19
d_gene: .
CDR3aa: CASSIQDGNEQFF
CDR3nt: TGTGCCAGTAGTATACAGGATGGGAATGAGCAGTTCTTC